Below, 24 T cell receptor beta chains from the same sample are listed, as sequenced in a study of metastatic and nonmetastatic thyroid tumors. MiXCR was used by TCRdb to re-call the PCR reads. The data contain about 15,000 clones, roughly 20% of them singletons. Prior to thyroid surgery, none of the patients had received any treatment. Sample: blood. Source of these receptors: a female donor with papillary thyroid cancer or a benign thyroid nodule (not recorded which). Some clones in this sample may be carry-over from other donors' samples.

This clone appeared many times. This chain joins TRBV12-3 or TRBV12-4 and TRBJ2-3; D is undetermined. With 4 bases removed from V and 4 bases from J, the gap between germline ends came to 9 bases. There are 13 residues in the CDR3. CDR3 DNA sequence: TGTGCCAGCAGTTACACCAGCGCAGATACGCAGTATTTT. Its protein product is CASSYTSADTQYF.

In regard to this clone: A read error may produce the germline difference seen at one junction end. This sequence joins TRBV9 and TRBJ2-2; TRBD2 is a possible D gene (5 bases). CDR1 is SGDLS, CDR2 YYNGEE, per germline. This CDR3 has 19 residues. The DNA for the CDR3 is TGTGCCAGCAGCGTAGCCGGTCCCTTGTTCGGGGTAAACACCGTGGAGCTGTTTTTT. The encoded protein is CASSVAGPLFGVNTVELFF.

This clone was seen just once. CDR3 bases: TGTGCCAGTACCCCACTAGCGGGAGGGCCTGGGGCCAACGTCCTGACTTTC. Protein sequence: CASTPLAGGPGANVLTF. This rearrangement joins TRBV19 to TRBJ2-6; 13 bases are a match to TRBD2. CDR3 length: 17 amino acids. Germline V gives CDR1 LNHDA, CDR2 SQIVND (reference sequence). V was pared by 7 bases and J by 2 bases, with 5 bases of the junction left unmatched.

This clone is medium-sized in the sample. V gene TRBV6-1 combines with J gene TRBJ2-7; TRBD2 matches at 7 bases. V was pared by 4 bases and J by 5 bases, with 5 bases of the junction left unmatched. This CDR3 region has 13 residues. Germline V gives CDR1 MNHNS, CDR2 SASEGT. Written as DNA, the CDR3 is TGTGCCAGCAGTGGCCGGGAGGACGACGAGCAGTACTTC. It codes for CASSGREDDEQYF.

The chain links TRBV7-9 to TRBJ1-1, with D unresolved. This CDR3 is 13 amino acids long. Trimming cost V 3 bases and J 9 bases, with 14 bases left between them. CDR1 is SEHNR and CDR2 is FQNEAQ in the germline V gene (reference sequence). The CDR3, as DNA: TGTGCCAGCAGCTTGGGTGGCATGGAAAAAGCTTTCTTT. Amino acids: CASSLGGMEKAFF.

This chain joins TRBV19 and TRBJ2-1; 8 bases agree with TRBD2. Germline V gene lookup returns CDR1 LNHDA and CDR2 SQIVND (reference sequence). J was trimmed by 9 bases and V by 6 bases; bases with no gene match: 13. The CDR3 sequence is 15 residues long. The CDR3 DNA reads as TGTGCCAGTAGAACCTCGGGACTAGTAGGAGGTGAGCAGTTCTTC. This gives the protein CASRTSGLVGGEQFF.

By share, this clone ranks as medium-sized. J is TRBJ2-3 and V is TRBV6-1; D is ambiguous. This CDR3 contains 15 residues. The germline CDR1 and CDR2 sequences are MNHNS and SASEGT. Deletions cut 5 bases from V and 6 bases from J, with 18 bases between. The CDR3 loop is CASSPSRGQLDTQYF. CDR3 nucleotides: TGTGCCAGCAGTCCTTCCCGAGGCCAATTGGATACGCAGTATTTT.

A note on this clone: At one boundary the junction diverges from the germline segment, which might be a read error. The sample holds other DNA sequences that translate to the same CDR3. The genes are TRBV7-2 and TRBJ2-5; D unresolved. This CDR3 is 10 amino acids long. CDR1 and CDR2 from the germline V gene are SGHTA and FQGNSA. The CDR3 spells CASAEETQYF. CDR3 coding DNA: TGTGCCAGCGCAGAAGAGACTCAGTACTTT.

In its sample, this clone ranks as medium-sized. V is TRBV12-3 or TRBV12-4 and J is TRBJ2-2; D is unclear. V was cut by 7 bases and J by 7 bases, with 13 bases left in between. There are 13 residues in the CDR3. This chain's CDR3 is CASTSTGFGELFF. As DNA, the CDR3 is TGTGCCAGCACATCAACCGGGTTCGGGGAGCTGTTTTTT.

In this sample, this clone is medium-sized. This CDR3 is CASSAPIRRGGNQPQHF. The CDR3 bases are TGTGCCAGCAGCGCCCCGATTCGGCGAGGCGGCAATCAGCCCCAGCATTTT. V and J are TRBV6-1 and TRBJ1-5; D remains unclear. V was trimmed by 6 bases and J by 2 bases, leaving 20 bases between them. There are 17 residues in the CDR3. CDR1 and CDR2 (germline): MNHNS, SASEGT.

This clone was picked up many times. The chain links TRBV19 to TRBJ1-1; D call uncertain. Germline V lookup: CDR1 LNHDA, CDR2 SQIVND (reference sequence). CDR3 size: 13 residues. Trimming stripped 7 bases from V and 1 base from J, with 10 bases between. The CDR3 loop is CASISPRNTEAFF. The CDR3 DNA reads TGTGCCAGTATATCCCCGAGGAACACTGAAGCTTTCTTT.

In its sample, this clone is medium-sized. This chain uses TRBV6-1 with TRBJ2-3, with 7 bases aligning to TRBD2. There are 15 residues in the CDR3. Looked up from germline, CDR1 is MNHNS and CDR2 is SASEGT. V lost 8 bases and J lost 4; bases outside the gene matches: 12. CDR3 nucleotides: TGTGCCAGCTTATACAGCGGGATATTATCAGATACGCAGTATTTT. This gives the protein CASLYSGILSDTQYF.

CDR3 protein: CASSSNSGYGYTF. The CDR3 DNA follows: TGTGCCAGCAGCTCGAACTCCGGCTATGGCTACACCTTC. The V and J genes are TRBV7-2 and TRBJ1-2; no clear D gene. Germline loops: CDR1 SGHTA, CDR2 FQGNSA. The CDR3 totals 13 residues. Trimming stripped 4 bases from V and 4 bases from J, with 10 bases between.

J is TRBJ1-2 and V is TRBV6-1; 9 nucleotides line up with TRBD1. The CDR3 runs to 14 residues. CDR1 is MNHNS and CDR2 is SASEGT in the germline V gene. With 2 bases clipped from V and 8 bases from J, the junction kept 6 bases outside the gene matches. The DNA of the CDR3 is TGTGCCAGCAGTGAAAGGACAGGGGAATACGGCTACACCTTC. It translates to CASSERTGEYGYTF.

This clone appeared a few times. The J gene is TRBJ2-2, the V gene TRBV27, with D perhaps matching TRBD1 (6 bases). Germline V lookup: CDR1 MNHEY, CDR2 SMNVEV (reference sequence). The CDR3 extends over 14 amino acids. The germline V and J ends were trimmed by 4 bases and 4 bases, with 10 bases remaining between them. The CDR3: CASSWKGGTGELFF. For the CDR3, the DNA is TGTGCCAGCAGTTGGAAAGGGGGCACCGGGGAGCTGTTTTTT.

This clone came up many times. The rearrangement joins TRBV28 to TRBJ1-1; possible D gene TRBD1, 5 bases. Trimming pared 3 bases from V and 1 base from J, leaving 6 bases between. The germline CDR1 and CDR2 sequences are MDHEN and SYDVKM. The CDR3 runs to 13 residues. CDR3 region: CASSLGGNTEAFF. CDR3 coding DNA: TGTGCCAGCAGTTTGGGGGGGAACACTGAAGCTTTCTTT.

By proportion, this clone is medium-sized. In DNA, the CDR3 is TGTGCCAGCAGTGGGGGGGGGGGTTCCTATAATTCACCCCTCCACTTT. Translating it yields CASSGGGGSYNSPLHF. The rearrangement uses TRBV12-3 or TRBV12-4 and TRBJ1-6; weak D call: TRBD1 (5 bases). V gave up 5 bases and J gave up 1 base, with 12 bases separating them. CDR3 length equals 16 residues.

This clone qualifies as medium-sized (0.01 to 0.1%). This chain links TRBV2 with TRBJ2-7; D uncertain. V lost 4 bases and J lost 10, with 8 bases in between. Germline V gene sequence: CDR1 SNHLY, CDR2 FYNNEI. This CDR3 has 10 residues. The CDR3 region has the DNA TGTGCCAGCAGTGTAACCCGCCAGTACTTC. This sequence encodes CASSVTRQYF. The complete variable domain, with remaining parts taken from reference TRBV2 and TRBJ2-7, reads EPEVTQTPSHQVTQMGQEVILRCVPISNHLYFYWYRQILGQKVEFLVSFYNNEISEKSEIFDDQFSVERPDGSNFTLKIRSTKLEDSAMYFCASSVTRQYFGPGTRLTVT.

In the case of this clone: Compared with germline, one end of the junction differs, possibly owing to a read error. The V call is TRBV2, the J call TRBJ1-4, with D unclear. There are 14 residues in the CDR3. Germline V gene sequence: CDR1 SNHLY, CDR2 FYNNEI. CDR3 in DNA: TGTGCCTGCAGTGTTCAGATAACTAATGAAAAACTGTTTTTT. It is translated as CACSVQITNEKLFF. The variable domain in full, with the rest retrieved from reference TRBV2 and TRBJ1-4, is EPEVTQTPSHQVTQMGQEVILRCVPISNHLYFYWYRQILGQKVEFLVSFYNNEISEKSEIFDDQFSVERPDGSNFTLKIRSTKLEDSAMYFCACSVQITNEKLFFGSGTQLSVL.

This clone is termed medium-sized. The rearrangement joins TRBV28 to TRBJ2-3; D not resolved. The CDR3 has 15 amino acids. The germline gives CDR1 MDHEN, CDR2 SYDVKM. Trimming removed 3 bases from V and 4 bases from J, with 14 bases in between. The CDR3 sequence: CASSFAGVQSDTQYF. Here the CDR3 DNA reads TGTGCCAGCAGTTTCGCTGGAGTTCAATCAGATACGCAGTATTTT.

This clone was counted many times. The CDR3: CASSQKRDSRQTNEKLFF. CDR3 DNA: TGCGCCAGCAGCCAAAAGCGGGACTCACGGCAGACTAATGAAAAACTGTTTTTT. The V and J genes are TRBV4-1 and TRBJ1-4; weak D call: TRBD1 (5 bases). Germline-derived CDR1 and CDR2 are MGHRA and YSYEKL. With 2 bases removed from V and 2 bases from J, the gap between germline ends came to 18 bases. The CDR3 length is 18 residues.

At least ten counts were recorded for this clone. The J gene is TRBJ1-4, the V gene TRBV28, with 8 nucleotides matching TRBD1. J was trimmed by 2 bases and V by 5 bases; bases with no gene match: 4. The CDR3 runs to 15 residues. Germline CDR1 MDHEN, CDR2 SYDVKM. CDR3 sequence (DNA): TGTGCCAGCAGTGACAGGGGTAGCACTAATGAAAAACTGTTTTTT. It is translated as CASSDRGSTNEKLFF. The entire variable domain, with the rest obtained from reference TRBV28 and TRBJ1-4, is as follows: DVKVTQSSRYLVKRTGEKVFLECVQDMDHENMFWYRQDPGLGLRLIYFSYDVKMKEKGDIPEGYSVSREKKERFSLILESASTNQTSMYLCASSDRGSTNEKLFFGSGTQLSVL.

The table lists this clone with a few counts. The V gene is TRBV7-6, the J gene TRBJ2-1; TRBD2 might be the D (6 bases). V dropped 1 base and J dropped 0 bases, with 10 bases sitting between them. The CDR3 runs 16 residues. CDR1 and CDR2 from the germline V gene are SGHVS and FNYEAQ. The DNA of the CDR3 is TGTGCCAGCAGCTTAGTTTGGGAGGCCTCCTACAATGAGCAGTTCTTC. Translation gives CASSLVWEASYNEQFF.

This clone was counted ten times or more. The chain employs TRBV29-1 and TRBJ2-1; D is possibly TRBD2 (5 bases). Germline values: CDR1 SQVTM, CDR2 ANQGSEA. The CDR3 covers 12 residues. The V gene lost 7 bases and the J gene lost 5 bases, with 12 bases spanning the gap. The chain's CDR3 is CSAALDDNEQFF. The CDR3 coding sequence is TGCAGCGCAGCACTAGATGACAATGAGCAGTTCTTC.